The 22 T cell receptor beta chains listed next were all sequenced from one sample in a study of shared clonotypes between healthy human individuals. The protocol was immunoSEQ multiplex PCR, while the TCRdb copy is restricted to in-frame clones and leaves out a portion. The sample has 2 million to 2.5 million clones, about nine tenths seen once. What was sequenced was naive CD4+ T cells from PBMCs. Subset given: CD45RA+ positively selected. Source of these receptors: a man younger than 35 in good health. Some clones in this sample may be carry-over from other donors' samples.

The chain carries TRBV4-2 and TRBJ2-6, with D possibly being TRBD1 (5 bases). With 0 bases removed from V and 0 bases from J, the gap between germline ends came to 18 bases. Germline assignment: CDR1 LGHNA and CDR2 YNFKEQ. The CDR3 has 20 amino acids. CDR3 region: CASSQDQGALRASGANVLTF. The CDR3 DNA sequence: TGTGCCAGCAGCCAAGATCAAGGGGCTTTAAGGGCCTCTGGGGCCAACGTCCTGACTTTC.

The rearrangement joins TRBV5-6 to TRBJ1-3, with 7 nucleotides matching TRBD1. CDR1 SGHDT and CDR2 YYEEEE come from the germline V gene. After removal of 9 bases from V and 3 bases from J, the junction contained 12 bases not matched to a gene. This CDR3 region has 15 residues. The chain's CDR3 is CAIPRGGILGNTIYF. CDR3 in DNA: TGTGCCATCCCCAGGGGGGGGATTCTTGGAAACACCATATATTTT.

This rearrangement joins TRBV4-3 to TRBJ2-1; 7 nucleotides line up with TRBD2. This CDR3 spans 16 amino acids. Germline V lookup: CDR1 LGHNA, CDR2 YSLEER. After removal of 0 bases from V and 7 bases from J, the junction contained 9 bases not matched to a gene. CDR3 bases: TGCGCCAGCAGCCAAGATCAGACTCGGGGGGAAAATGAGCAGTTCTTC. It encodes CASSQDQTRGENEQFF.

Notes on this clone: Other DNA sequences in this sample translate to the same CDR3. The J gene is TRBJ1-1, the V gene TRBV27; no definite D call. The CDR3 length is 13 residues. Per germline, CDR1 MNHEY and CDR2 SMNVEV (reference sequence). V shed 0 bases and J shed 1 base, with 3 bases lying between them. CDR3 sequence reads: CASSLSRNTEAFF. As DNA, the CDR3 is TGTGCCAGCAGTTTATCACGGAACACTGAAGCTTTCTTT.

The chain is built from TRBV18 and TRBJ2-5; TRBD1 aligns across 7 bases. CDR1 KGHSH and CDR2 LQKENI come from the germline V gene. Unmatched junction bases numbered 4, after V lost 3 bases and J lost 3 bases. The CDR3 has 14 residues. CDR3 bases: TGTGCCAGCTCACCGGGACAGCCTAAAGAGACCCAGTACTTC. Amino acids: CASSPGQPKETQYF.

This clone was recorded a few times. J is TRBJ1-1 and V is TRBV18; perhaps TRBD1 as D (5 bases). Germline V gives CDR1 KGHSH, CDR2 LQKENI. This CDR3 has 17 amino acids. With 3 bases removed from V and 1 base from J, the gap between germline ends came to 18 bases. The CDR3 DNA sequence: TGTGCCAGCTCACCGCTTAGTAAGACAGAATCGAACACTGAAGCTTTCTTT. The encoded protein is CASSPLSKTESNTEAFF.

This clone was seen a few times. The chain joins TRBV28 to TRBJ1-5; TRBD1 matches at 8 bases. Germline lookup yields CDR1 MDHEN and CDR2 SYDVKM. The CDR3 extends over 16 amino acids. The V gene end was trimmed by 6 bases and the J gene end by 7 bases; junction bases not matched to a gene: 14. CDR3 region: CASSDFGQGIYQPQHF. Here the CDR3 DNA reads TGTGCCAGCAGCGACTTCGGACAGGGAATTTACCAGCCCCAGCATTTT.

V gene TRBV7-8 combines with J gene TRBJ2-1; 9 bases match TRBD2. In germline, CDR1 is SGHVS, CDR2 FQNEAQ. The CDR3 extends over 16 amino acids. Losses at the gene ends were 4 bases for V and 3 bases for J; bases not matched to a gene: 7. The CDR3 protein is CASSSTGTSYYNEQFF. The CDR3 DNA reads TGTGCCAGCAGCTCAACAGGGACTAGCTACTACAATGAGCAGTTCTTC.

This chain connects TRBV9 to TRBJ2-5; tentatively, D is TRBD1 (5 bases). This CDR3 region has 14 residues. Germline CDR1 SGDLS, CDR2 YYNGEE. Trimming left V 4 bases short and J 5 bases short, with 15 bases between. For the CDR3, the DNA is TGTGCCAGCAGCCCCCCCGGCAGGGCGGAGACCCAGTACTTC. Translating gives CASSPPGRAETQYF.

V usage is TRBV5-6 and J usage is TRBJ2-2; D remains unclear. V was cut by 2 bases and J by 2 bases, with 13 bases left in between. The CDR3 has 16 residues. Germline V lookup: CDR1 SGHDT, CDR2 YYEEEE. The CDR3 reads CASSLAQTINTGELFF. CDR3 sequence (DNA): TGTGCCAGCAGCTTAGCCCAGACGATTAACACCGGGGAGCTGTTTTTT.

The rearrangement links TRBV7-9 to TRBJ2-1, with TRBD2 matching over 12 bases. The CDR3 is 17 amino acids. After removal of 0 bases from V and 8 bases from J, the junction contained 8 bases not matched to a gene. Germline V gene lookup returns CDR1 SEHNR and CDR2 FQNEAQ (reference sequence). The CDR3 nucleotides read TGTGCCAGCAGCTTAGCCCCTAGCGGGAGGGCCGTTGATGAGCAGTTCTTC. Protein product: CASSLAPSGRAVDEQFF.

The chain couples TRBV18 to TRBJ2-3; D ambiguous. The germline V gene has CDR1 KGHSH and CDR2 LQKENI. The CDR3 consists of 14 residues. V lost 2 bases and J 1 base, leaving 7 bases between the germline ends. CDR3 amino acids: CASSPFRGTDTQYF. The CDR3 DNA sequence: TGTGCCAGCTCACCATTCCGGGGCACAGATACGCAGTATTTT.

This rearrangement joins TRBV7-2 to TRBJ2-7, with TRBD2 matching 11 bases. Germline CDR1 reads SGHTA; CDR2 reads FQGNSA. The CDR3 consists of 15 residues. V shed 6 bases, J shed 1 base, and the junction held 5 bases outside the gene matches. CDR3 residues: CASRAGTSGSYEQYF. CDR3 DNA sequence: TGTGCCAGCAGGGCCGGGACTAGCGGTTCCTACGAGCAGTACTTC.

The chain has TRBV11-2 and TRBJ2-7, with D possibly matching TRBD2 (5 bases). Trimming cost V 2 bases and J 7 bases, with 15 bases left between them. Germline V gene data show CDR1 as SGHAT and CDR2 as FQNNGV. The length of the CDR3 is 14 residues. CDR3 sequence reads: CASSLLVPLGEQYF. The CDR3 bases are TGTGCCAGCAGCTTATTAGTCCCACTAGGGGAGCAGTACTTC.

Only one count was recorded for this clone. This chain uses TRBV5-1 with TRBJ2-3; D gene ambiguous. The CDR3 totals 15 residues. The germline V and J ends were trimmed by 2 bases and 4 bases, with 14 bases remaining between them. Germline V gene lookup returns CDR1 SGHRS and CDR2 YFSETQ. CDR3 protein: CASSFMLGSSDTQYF. For the CDR3, the DNA is TGCGCCAGCAGCTTTATGCTGGGGTCGTCAGATACGCAGTATTTT.

V is TRBV5-4 and J is TRBJ1-3; 7 positions agree with TRBD1. With 4 bases clipped from V and 2 bases from J, the junction kept 6 bases outside the gene matches. Per the germline V gene, CDR1 is SGHNT and CDR2 is YYREEE (reference sequence). The CDR3 is made up of 15 amino acids. CDR3 amino acids: CASSANRGAGNTIYF. The CDR3 DNA reads as TGTGCCAGCAGCGCCAACAGGGGAGCTGGAAACACCATATATTTT.

V usage is TRBV19 and J usage is TRBJ1-2; D may be TRBD1 (6 bases). Germline V gene data show CDR1 as LNHDA and CDR2 as SQIVND (reference sequence). The CDR3 contains 14 residues. V was pared by 10 bases and J by 8 bases, with 23 bases between. The CDR3 DNA follows: TGTGCCACCCTAGGGGGAAGCCCGTGGTACGGCTACACCTTC. This codes for CATLGGSPWYGYTF.

This clone appeared once. The CDR3 loop reads CASSHPDRLNTEAFF. CDR3 DNA sequence: TGCGCCAGCAGCCATCCCGACAGATTGAACACTGAAGCTTTCTTT. The chain recombines TRBV4-1 with TRBJ1-1, with D possibly TRBD1 on 5 matching bases. Trimming cost V 3 bases and J 0 bases, with 11 bases left between them. The CDR3 loop spans 15 amino acids. Germline CDR1 reads MGHRA; CDR2 reads YSYEKL.

This clone has just one count. This chain joins TRBV6-5 and TRBJ1-5, with 7 nucleotides matching TRBD1. V shed 6 bases and J 5 bases; nucleotides not matched to a gene: 10. Germline V gene sequence: CDR1 MNHEY, CDR2 SVGAGI. The CDR3 contains 15 residues. The chain's CDR3 is CASRKSGTEYQPQHF. The CDR3 region has the DNA TGTGCCAGCAGGAAGTCCGGGACAGAATATCAGCCCCAGCATTTT.

V and J are TRBV15 and TRBJ1-5; TRBD1 matches 9 bases. This CDR3 has 14 amino acids. V was clipped by 1 base and J by 7 bases; unmatched bases: 2. Germline V gene lookup returns CDR1 LNHNV and CDR2 YYDKDF (reference sequence). The CDR3 protein is CATSRGTGEQPQHF. Written as DNA, the CDR3 is TGTGCCACCAGCAGAGGGACAGGGGAACAGCCCCAGCATTTT.

J is TRBJ1-5 and V is TRBV5-6; D might be TRBD1 (6 bases). Trimming removed 2 bases at V and 0 bases at J, with 15 bases between. This CDR3 is built from 17 residues. Per the germline V gene, CDR1 is SGHDT and CDR2 is YYEEEE. CDR3 bases: TGTGCCAGCAGCTTCGGGGGGGCGGCCGCTAGCAATCAGCCCCAGCATTTT. Translating gives CASSFGGAAASNQPQHF.

The chain uses TRBV5-4 and TRBJ2-2; 8 bases are shared with TRBD1. V was pared by 3 bases and J by 7 bases, with 14 bases of the junction left unmatched. CDR1 is SGHNT, CDR2 YYREEE, per germline (reference sequence). The CDR3 sequence is 17 residues long. The CDR3 bases are TGTGCCAGCAGCTCAGGGGCAGGGGGCGGTTTGGTCGGGGAGCTGTTTTTT. Translating gives CASSSGAGGGLVGELFF.